This T cell receptor beta chain appears in the sequencing data of a study of blood T cell repertoires in COVID-19. About the study: Samples taken during acute and convalescent COVID-19 were collected in the United States, Italy and Spain.

Original data processing: The assay estimated nucleated cells by amplifying reference gene primers. Profiled with immunoSEQ multiplex PCR; TCRdb holds only in-frame clones, not every one. The V and J calls and clone size are taken from that table; D and trimming were inferred from the DNA. Among hundreds of thousands of clones listed, 80% to 90% were seen once. V lost 3 bases and J lost 7; bases outside the gene matches: 10. This CDR3 comprises 16 residues. Germline lookup yields CDR1 SEHNR and CDR2 FQNEAQ (reference sequence). The chain is built from TRBV7-9 and TRBJ1-2; TRBD1 matches 11 bases. Material: PBMCs or T cells enriched from blood (not recorded which). This clonotype was obtained from a woman between 18 and 29 years old who had recovered from COVID-19. This chain's CDR3 is CASSFSTGTGGRGYTF. The CDR3 nucleotides read TGTGCCAGCAGCTTTAGTACCGGGACAGGGGGTCGTGGCTACACCTTC. The full variable domain, with the rest looked up from reference TRBV7-9 and TRBJ1-2, is DTGVSQNPRHKITKRGQNVTFRCDPISEHNRLYWYRQTLGQGPEFLTYFQNEAQLEKSRLLSDRFSAERPKGSFSTLEIQRTEQGDSAMYLCASSFSTGTGGRGYTFGSGTRLTVV.